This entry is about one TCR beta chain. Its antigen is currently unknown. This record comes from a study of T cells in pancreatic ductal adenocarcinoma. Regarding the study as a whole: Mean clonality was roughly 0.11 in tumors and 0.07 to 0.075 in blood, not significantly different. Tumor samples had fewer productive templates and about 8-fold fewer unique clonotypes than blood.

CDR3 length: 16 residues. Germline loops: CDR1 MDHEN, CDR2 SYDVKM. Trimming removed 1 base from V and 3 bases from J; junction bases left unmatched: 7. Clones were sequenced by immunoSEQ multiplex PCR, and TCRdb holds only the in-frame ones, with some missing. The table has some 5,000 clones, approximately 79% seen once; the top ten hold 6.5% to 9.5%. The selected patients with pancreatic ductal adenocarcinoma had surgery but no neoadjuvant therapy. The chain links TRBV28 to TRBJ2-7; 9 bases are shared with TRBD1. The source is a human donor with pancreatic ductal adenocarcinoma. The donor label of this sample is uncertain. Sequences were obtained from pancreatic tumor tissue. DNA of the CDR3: TGTGCCAGCAGTTTATTAGGGGGACAGGGTGTCTACGAGCAGTACTTC. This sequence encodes CASSLLGGQGVYEQYF.